The rows below give T cell receptor beta chains drawn from one sample of a study of blood T cell repertoires in COVID-19. The table came from immunoSEQ multiplex PCR; TCRdb's copy has only in-frame clones and leaves some out. The profile shows 25,000 to 35,000 clones, around nine tenths of them singletons. Sequencing was performed on peripheral blood. The receptors derive from a human donor in a cohort sampled during active COVID-19. CDR3s include the opening cysteine and the closing phenylalanine or tryptophan. D genes are given only for firm matches. The size entry is marked missing in some rows and otherwise reads once, few, many or a size class.

V: TRBV6-1
J: TRBJ2-5
size: -
D: TRBD2
CDR3: CASSAGAIAGGQETQYF
DNA: TGTGCCAGCAGTGCGGGGGCTATAGCGGGGGGCCAAGAGACCCAGTACTTC

V: TRBV7-8
J: TRBJ1-2
size: -
D: -
CDR3: CASSPTVNYGYTF
DNA: TGTGCCAGCAGCCCGACAGTCAACTATGGCTACACCTTC

V: TRBV6-1
J: TRBJ1-1
size: -
D: -
CDR3: CASSENRNTEAFF
DNA: TGTGCCAGCAGTGAAAATAGGAACACTGAAGCTTTCTTT

V: TRBV5-4
J: TRBJ1-2
size: -
D: -
CDR3: CASSLGGGYGYTF
DNA: TGTGCCAGCAGCTTGGGAGGGGGCTATGGCTACACCTTC

V: TRBV2
J: TRBJ1-3
size: -
D: -
CDR3: CASSDGRASGNTIYF
DNA: TGTGCCAGCAGTGACGGCAGGGCCTCTGGAAACACCATATATTTT

V: TRBV4-1
J: TRBJ2-3
size: once
D: TRBD1
CDR3: CASSQLAQGADTQYF
DNA: TGCGCCAGCAGCCAATTGGCTCAGGGGGCAGATACGCAGTATTTT

V: TRBV5-4
J: TRBJ1-1
size: -
D: TRBD1
CDR3: CASSQGQGVTEAFF
DNA: TGTGCCAGCAGCCAAGGACAGGGGGTAACTGAAGCTTTCTTT

V: TRBV19
J: TRBJ1-1
size: -
D: TRBD1
CDR3: CASSLKTPERDRKSEAFF
DNA: TGTGCCAGTAGCCTGAAAACCCCCGAAAGGGACAGGAAGTCTGAAGCTTTCTTT

V: TRBV11-1
J: TRBJ2-4
size: -
D: -
CDR3: CASSLEEGVGQYF
DNA: TGTGCCAGCAGCTTAGAAGAAGGGGTAGGGCAGTACTTC

V: TRBV7-8
J: TRBJ2-1
size: -
D: TRBD2
CDR3: CASSLGLAGLEQFF
DNA: TGTGCCAGCAGCTTGGGACTAGCGGGGCTTGAGCAGTTCTTC

V: TRBV4-1
J: TRBJ2-7
size: -
D: TRBD1
CDR3: CASSQADRGVYEQYF
DNA: TGCGCCAGCAGCCAAGCGGACAGGGGCGTCTACGAGCAGTACTTC

V: TRBV27
J: TRBJ2-1
size: -
D: -
CDR3: CASYYGGLRSYNEQFF
DNA: TGTGCCAGCTATTACGGGGGGCTGAGGTCCTACAATGAGCAGTTCTTC

V: TRBV5-1
J: TRBJ1-1
size: few
D: TRBD1
CDR3: CASSPTGTGTEAFF
DNA: TGCGCCAGCAGCCCCACCGGGACAGGCACTGAAGCTTTCTTT

V: TRBV7-2
J: TRBJ1-1
size: -
D: -
CDR3: CASSLASSRGFIPNTEAFF
DNA: TGTGCCAGCAGCTTAGCGAGTAGTAGGGGGTTTATCCCGAACACTGAAGCTTTCTTT

V: TRBV9
J: TRBJ2-3
size: -
D: TRBD2
CDR3: CASSVTSGVADTQYF
DNA: TGTGCCAGCAGCGTAACTAGCGGGGTAGCAGATACGCAGTATTTT

V: TRBV13
J: TRBJ2-6
size: -
D: TRBD1
CDR3: CASSRDRIRSGANVLTF
DNA: TGTGCCAGCAGCCGGGACAGGATCCGATCTGGGGCCAACGTCCTGACTTTC

V: TRBV3-1/TRBV3-2
J: TRBJ2-3
size: -
D: -
CDR3: CASSQRMSGVADTQYF
DNA: TGTGCCAGCAGCCAAAGGATGTCGGGGGTAGCAGATACGCAGTATTTT

V: TRBV5-1
J: TRBJ2-1
size: -
D: -
CDR3: CASSLGQPNNEQFF
DNA: TGCGCCAGCAGCTTGGGACAGCCCAACAATGAGCAGTTCTTC

V: TRBV7-2
J: TRBJ1-3
size: -
D: TRBD1
CDR3: CASSLNPRGGPGNTIYF
DNA: TGTGCCAGCAGCTTAAATCCCCGAGGGGGCCCAGGAAACACCATATATTTT

V: TRBV5-5
J: TRBJ2-7
size: -
D: TRBD2
CDR3: CASSLSTTGTRRHEQYF
DNA: TGTGCCAGCAGCTTAAGCACCACCGGGACTAGACGGCACGAGCAGTACTTC

V: TRBV2
J: TRBJ2-7
size: -
D: TRBD2
CDR3: CASSWLRGGNEQYF
DNA: TGTGCCAGCAGTTGGCTTCGGGGGGGAAACGAGCAGTACTTC

V: TRBV3-1/TRBV3-2
J: TRBJ2-5
size: once
D: TRBD2
CDR3: CASSRGGGGVETQYF
DNA: TGTGCCAGCAGCCGGGGCGGGGGGGGCGTGGAGACCCAGTACTTC

V: TRBV18
J: TRBJ1-2
size: -
D: TRBD1
CDR3: CASSPPQGYGYTF
DNA: TGTGCCAGCTCACCGCCACAGGGGTATGGCTACACCTTC

V: TRBV5-1
J: TRBJ2-3
size: once
D: TRBD1
CDR3: CASSSYLRDRGADTQYF
DNA: TGCGCCAGCAGCTCATACCTCCGGGACAGGGGGGCAGATACGCAGTATTTT

V: TRBV5-4
J: TRBJ1-4
size: -
D: -
CDR3: CASRRAGATNEKLFF
DNA: TGTGCCAGCAGAAGAGCAGGGGCAACTAATGAAAAACTGTTTTTT

V: TRBV3-1/TRBV3-2
J: TRBJ2-3
size: -
D: -
CDR3: CASSQERGDSTLSTDTQYF
DNA: TGTGCCAGCAGCCAAGAAAGGGGTGACTCGACACTAAGCACAGATACGCAGTATTTT

V: TRBV10-2
J: TRBJ2-1
size: -
D: TRBD2
CDR3: CASYTSGAYNEQFF
DNA: TGCGCCAGTTATACTAGCGGGGCCTACAATGAGCAGTTCTTC

V: TRBV5-1
J: TRBJ1-2
size: once
D: TRBD1
CDR3: CASSFGDSVGASYGYTF
DNA: TGCGCCAGCAGCTTTGGGGACAGCGTGGGGGCGTCCTATGGCTACACCTTC

V: TRBV6-6
J: TRBJ2-7
size: once
D: -
CDR3: CASSPQNYEQYF
DNA: TGTGCCAGCAGCCCCCAAAACTACGAGCAGTACTTC

V: TRBV30
J: TRBJ1-5
size: -
D: TRBD1
CDR3: CAWRGQDYSNQPQHF
DNA: TGTGCCTGGAGGGGACAGGATTATAGCAATCAGCCCCAGCATTTT

V: TRBV9
J: TRBJ2-7
size: -
D: TRBD2
CDR3: CASSGGGLAGGKGEQYF
DNA: TGTGCCAGCAGCGGAGGCGGACTAGCGGGGGGAAAGGGGGAGCAGTACTTC

V: TRBV23-1
J: TRBJ1-1
size: -
D: -
CDR3: CASSQSRTNTEAFF
DNA: TGCGCCAGCAGTCAATCACGGACTAACACTGAAGCTTTCTTT

V: TRBV29-1
J: TRBJ1-1
size: -
D: TRBD1
CDR3: CSVRQGPMNTEAFF
DNA: TGCAGCGTACGACAGGGGCCCATGAACACTGAAGCTTTCTTT

V: TRBV3-1/TRBV3-2
J: TRBJ2-7
size: once
D: TRBD2
CDR3: CASSPRLAGAYEQYF
DNA: TGTGCCAGCAGCCCCCGACTAGCGGGGGCCTACGAGCAGTACTTC

V: TRBV2
J: TRBJ2-7
size: -
D: TRBD1
CDR3: CASGGTGPYEQYF
DNA: TGTGCCAGCGGCGGGACAGGGCCCTACGAGCAGTACTTC

V: TRBV5-8
J: TRBJ1-5
size: -
D: -
CDR3: CASSAGGQPQHF
DNA: TGTGCCAGCAGCGCCGGGGGGCAGCCCCAGCATTTT

V: TRBV21-1
J: TRBJ1-1
size: once
D: -
CDR3: CASSKQTGMNTEAFF
DNA: TGTGCCAGCAGCAAACAAACAGGGATGAACACTGAAGCTTTCTTT

V: TRBV6-5
J: TRBJ1-4
size: -
D: TRBD1
CDR3: CASRAGQENEKLFF
DNA: TGTGCCAGCAGAGCAGGACAGGAGAATGAAAAACTGTTTTTT

V: TRBV19
J: TRBJ1-5
size: -
D: TRBD1
CDR3: CASNTGTGVSNQPQHF
DNA: TGTGCCAGTAACACCGGGACAGGGGTAAGCAATCAGCCCCAGCATTTT

V: TRBV6-2/TRBV6-3
J: TRBJ2-5
size: -
D: -
CDR3: CASSYAETQYF
DNA: TGTGCCAGCAGTTACGCGGAGACCCAGTACTTC

V: TRBV9
J: TRBJ1-3
size: -
D: -
CDR3: CASSLSGSGNTIYF
DNA: TGTGCCAGCAGCCTGTCGGGGTCTGGAAACACCATATATTTT

V: TRBV5-1
J: TRBJ1-2
size: once
D: TRBD1
CDR3: CASSLGTGGAFGYTF
DNA: TGCGCCAGCAGCTTGGGGACAGGGGGCGCGTTTGGCTACACCTTC

V: TRBV5-5
J: TRBJ2-2
size: -
D: -
CDR3: CASSSGQPDYFAGELFF
DNA: TGTGCCAGCAGCTCAGGACAGCCTGATTATTTCGCCGGGGAGCTGTTTTTT

V: TRBV4-1
J: TRBJ1-5
size: -
D: TRBD1
CDR3: CASSQGQGSNQPQHF
DNA: TGCGCCAGCAGCCAAGGACAGGGTAGCAATCAGCCCCAGCATTTT

V: TRBV12-3/TRBV12-4
J: TRBJ2-7
size: once
D: -
CDR3: CASTNSYEQYF
DNA: TGTGCCAGCACCAACTCCTACGAGCAGTACTTC

V: TRBV6-5
J: TRBJ2-7
size: -
D: TRBD1
CDR3: CASSQDRGWYEQYF
DNA: TGTGCCAGCAGCCAGGACAGGGGGTGGTACGAGCAGTACTTC

V: TRBV4-2
J: TRBJ2-5
size: -
D: TRBD1
CDR3: CASSRGQGSETQYF
DNA: TGTGCCAGCAGCCGTGGACAGGGCTCAGAGACCCAGTACTTC